The clone carrying this T cell receptor (beta chain) was detected many times. Its antigen is not known. The V and J ends lost 0 bases and 11 bases respectively, with 10 bases between them. The CDR3 loop spans 12 amino acids. This entry belongs to a study of T-cell reconstitution after alpha-beta-depleted transplantation in children. The authors prepared the TCRbeta library with unique molecular identifiers. TCRdb recomputed calls from the PCR reads with MiXCR, one row per CDR3 protein. The sample yields 550,000 to 600,000 distinct CDR3 sequences, 20% to 25% seen once. Study-level findings and limits: Some patients' high day-60 TCRbeta diversity was attributed to recipient cells surviving conditioning. In patients about two months after transplant, alpha-beta T cells reportedly arose from several hundred expanded graft clones. From newly produced T cells came most of the T-cell counts and diversity one year after transplant.

The gene calls are TRBV12-3 or TRBV12-4 and TRBJ1-1; D gene ambiguous. Sequencing used PBMCs, mostly from graft donor cells, obtained 360 days after TCRalphabeta/CD19-depleted stem cell transplant. The TCR was taken from a boy younger than two who had a stem cell transplant for acute myeloid leukemia, so the T cells may come from the graft donor. Here the CDR3 reads CASSLAQTGAFF. CDR3 coding DNA: TGTGCCAGCAGTTTAGCGCAGACTGGGGCTTTCTTT.